One and the same sample provided the 8 T cell receptor beta chains below, sequenced in a study of PD-1 blockade in classical Hodgkin lymphoma. Patients all relapsed after autologous stem cell transplantation, and there was variation in brentuximab vedotin exposure. Using immunoSEQ multiplex PCR, the repertoire was profiled, and TCRdb retains in-frame clones only, with some absent. This table holds 25,000 to 35,000 clones, roughly 76% found once. The sample consisted of peripheral blood mononuclear cells (PBMCs), taken before the second cycle of nivolumab. The receptor set was obtained from a human donor with classical Hodgkin lymphoma.

DNA of the CDR3: TGTGCCAGCAGCCAAGGGAACGTGAACACCGGGGAGCTGTTTTTT. Translating it yields CASSQGNVNTGELFF. The chain links TRBV4-2 to TRBJ2-2; D remains ambiguous. CDR1 and CDR2 from the germline V gene are LGHNA and YNFKEQ. V gave up 1 base and J gave up 1 base, with 7 bases separating them. This CDR3 comprises 15 residues.

This clone appeared a single time. This sequence joins TRBV7-6 and TRBJ2-2, with TRBD1 as a possible D gene (6 bases). The length of the CDR3 is 15 residues. Deletions cut 4 bases from V and 6 bases from J, with 15 bases between. Per the germline V gene, CDR1 is SGHVS and CDR2 is FNYEAQ. CDR3 sequence: CASSSLQGRSGELFF. The CDR3 DNA is TGTGCCAGCAGCTCCCTACAGGGTCGGTCCGGGGAGCTGTTTTTT. The variable domain in full, with the rest retrieved from reference TRBV7-6 and TRBJ2-2, is GAGVSQSPRYKVTKRGQDVALRCDPISGHVSLYWYRQALGQGPEFLTYFNYEAQQDKSGLPNDRFSAERPEGSISTLTIQRTEQRDSAMYRCASSSLQGRSGELFFGEGSRLTVL.

The genes are TRBV15 and TRBJ2-7, with TRBD1 as a possible D gene (6 bases). The CDR3 loop spans 15 amino acids. CDR1 LNHNV and CDR2 YYDKDF come from the germline V gene (reference sequence). V was shortened by 8 bases and J by 1 base, with 18 bases between the two germline ends. This CDR3 reads CATQDLDRNSYEQYF. CDR3 sequence (DNA): TGTGCCACCCAAGACCTTGACAGGAATTCCTACGAGCAGTACTTC.

The sample holds a few counts of this clone. The chain combines TRBV7-3 with TRBJ2-1; TRBD1 might be the D (5 bases). The V end was cut by 3 bases, the J end by 7 bases, with 7 bases between. CDR3 length: 12 amino acids. Per germline, CDR1 SGHTA and CDR2 FQGTGA. DNA for the CDR3: TGTGCCAGCAGCTTTTCAGGGAATGAGCAGTTCTTC. It codes for CASSFSGNEQFF.

V gene TRBV4-3 combines with J gene TRBJ2-7, with 11 bases aligning to TRBD1. V lost 0 bases and J lost 3; bases outside the gene matches: 10. Per the germline V gene, CDR1 is LGHNA and CDR2 is YSLEER. The CDR3 runs 18 residues. CDR3 bases: TGCGCCAGCAGCCAAGATCGGATAAGGACAGGGGGCGTCTACGAGCAGTACTTC. Its protein product is CASSQDRIRTGGVYEQYF.

The V and J genes are TRBV28 and TRBJ1-1, with TRBD1 as a possible D gene (6 bases). V was trimmed by 11 bases and J by 1 base, leaving 17 bases between them. The germline gives CDR1 MDHEN, CDR2 SYDVKM. CDR3 length equals 14 residues. CDR3 DNA: TGTGCCTCCGGCCCAGGGGTAGGGAACACTGAAGCTTTCTTT. Its translation is CASGPGVGNTEAFF.

In nucleotides, the CDR3 is TGTGCCAGCAGGCCCGGGGTGAACACTGAAGCTTTCTTT. Translating gives CASRPGVNTEAFF. This rearrangement joins TRBV6-1 to TRBJ1-1; no clear D. The germline V gene has CDR1 MNHNS and CDR2 SASEGT. The CDR3 has 13 residues. Trimming cost V 6 bases and J 0 bases, with 8 bases left between them.

This clone was seen only a few times. The chain joins TRBV30 to TRBJ1-3, with 7 bases identical to TRBD1. Germline-derived CDR1 and CDR2 are GTSNPN and SVGIG (reference sequence). This CDR3 spans 13 amino acids. The V gene end was trimmed by 5 bases and the J gene end by 3 bases; junction bases not matched to a gene: 4. The CDR3 bases are TGTGCCTGGGGGACAGAAAGTGGAAACACCATATATTTT. It specifies CAWGTESGNTIYF.